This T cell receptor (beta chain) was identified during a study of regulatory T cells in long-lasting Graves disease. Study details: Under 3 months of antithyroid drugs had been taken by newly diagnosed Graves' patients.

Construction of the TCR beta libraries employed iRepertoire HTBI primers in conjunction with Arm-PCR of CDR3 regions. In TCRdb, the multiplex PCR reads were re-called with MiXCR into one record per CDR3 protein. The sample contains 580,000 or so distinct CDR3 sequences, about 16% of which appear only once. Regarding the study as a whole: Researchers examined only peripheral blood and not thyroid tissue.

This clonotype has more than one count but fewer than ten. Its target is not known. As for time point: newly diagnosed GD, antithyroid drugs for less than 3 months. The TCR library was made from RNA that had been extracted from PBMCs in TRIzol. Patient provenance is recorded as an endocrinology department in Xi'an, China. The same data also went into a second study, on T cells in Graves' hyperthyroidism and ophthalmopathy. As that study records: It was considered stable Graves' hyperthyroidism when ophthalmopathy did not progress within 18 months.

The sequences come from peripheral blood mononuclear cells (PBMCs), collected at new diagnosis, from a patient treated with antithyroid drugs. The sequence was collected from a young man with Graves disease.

The CDR3 is CASSRSITGELFF. The CDR3 DNA follows: TGTGCCAGTAGTCGAAGTATTACCGGGGAGCTGTTTTTT. This chain joins TRBV19 and TRBJ2-2; D gene ambiguous. This CDR3 has 13 residues. Per the germline V gene, CDR1 is LNHDA and CDR2 is SQIVND (reference sequence). Trimming shortened V by 5 bases and J by 5 bases, and 9 bases separated the two germline ends.